This is a list of T cell receptor beta chains from one sample in a study of T cells in Graves' hyperthyroidism and ophthalmopathy. TCRdb used MiXCR to reprocess the multiplex PCR reads, holding one entry per CDR3 protein. The repertoire has 490,000 or so distinct CDR3 sequences, approximately 49% of them found once; the top ten carry around 44%. The sample taken for sequencing was peripheral blood or thyroid tissue (not recorded which). The receptors were gathered from an adult woman with Graves' disease, either hyperthyroidism or ophthalmopathy (not recorded which). CDR3s include the opening cysteine and the closing phenylalanine or tryptophan. A D gene is named only where the DNA matches it firmly. The size entry is marked missing in some rows and otherwise reads once, few, many or a size class.

- | TRBJ1-2 | TRBV2 | many | CASSEGSANYGYTF | TGTGCCAGCAGTGAAGGGTCAGCTAACTATGGCTACACCTTC
- | TRBJ2-7 | TRBV9 | - | CASSVLGNAYEQYF | TGTGCCAGCAGCGTGCTGGGCAACGCCTACGAGCAGTACTTC
TRBD1 | TRBJ1-4 | TRBV5-1 | - | CASSLEGAGDEKLFF | TGCGCCAGCAGCTTGGAGGGGGCTGGGGATGAAAAACTGTTTTTT
TRBD1 | TRBJ1-6 | TRBV29-1 | - | CSTGTGGTSPLHF | TGCAGCACGGGGACAGGGGGTACTTCACCCCTCCACTTT
- | TRBJ1-2 | TRBV19 | - | CASTTGRLAGVDGYTF | TGTGCCAGTACAACCGGCAGGCTGGCTGGGGTAGATGGCTACACCTTC
TRBD1 | TRBJ1-3 | TRBV20-1 | many | CSASQPATGTGNTIYF | TGCAGTGCTAGTCAGCCCGCGACAGGGACTGGAAACACCATATATTTT
- | TRBJ1-2 | TRBV20-1 | - | CSARDMGAGYTF | TGCAGTGCTAGAGATATGGGTGCTGGCTACACCTTC
- | TRBJ2-5 | TRBV5-4 | - | CASSFGLTGIEETQYF | TGTGCCAGCAGCTTCGGCCTTACAGGGATAGAAGAGACCCAGTACTTT
TRBD1 | TRBJ1-1 | TRBV5-1 | - | CASSPGTGVMNTEAFF | TGCGCCAGCAGCCCAGGGACAGGGGTCATGAACACTGAAGCTTTCTTT
TRBD2 | TRBJ2-2 | TRBV5-1 | - | CASSPPEVAGGPGELFF | TGCGCCAGCAGCCCACCGGAGGTAGCGGGAGGGCCCGGGGAGCTGTTTTTT
- | TRBJ2-5 | TRBV2 | - | CACSATGTRDQETQYF | TGTGCCTGCAGTGCCACCGGGACTCGCGACCAAGAGACCCAGTACTTC
TRBD1 | TRBJ2-3 | TRBV7-3 | - | CASSRQGTDTQYF | TGTGCCAGCAGCCGACAGGGGACAGATACGCAGTATTTT
- | TRBJ2-7 | TRBV28 | - | CAACELGEQYF | TGTGCTGCATGTGAGCTAGGGGAGCAGTACTTC
- | TRBJ1-2 | TRBV7-2 | many | CASSFAGVGYTF | TGTGCCAGCAGCTTCGCAGGCGTCGGCTACACCTTC
- | TRBJ1-5 | TRBV7-2 | many | CASSLGGAPQPQHF | TGTGCCAGCAGCTTAGGGGGGGCGCCTCAGCCCCAGCATTTT
- | TRBJ2-7 | TRBV2 | - | CASSYSVDYEQYF | TGTGCCAGCAGTTACTCGGTAGATTACGAGCAGTACTTC
- | TRBJ2-1 | TRBV7-9 | - | CASSLAGAYNEQFF | TGTGCCAGCAGCTTAGCGGGGGCCTACAATGAGCAGTTCTTC
TRBD1 | TRBJ1-5 | TRBV15 | - | CASGTGRDQPQHF | TGTGCCTCCGGGACAGGGAGGGATCAGCCCCAGCATTTT
TRBD1 | TRBJ1-2 | TRBV2 | - | CASSVGQVGDGYTF | TGTGCCAGCAGTGTGGGACAGGTGGGCGATGGCTACACCTTC
TRBD1 | TRBJ1-5 | TRBV15 | once | CATTGTGDIQPQHF | TGTGCCACCACTGGGACAGGGGATATTCAGCCCCAGCATTTT
- | TRBJ1-2 | TRBV25-1 | - | CATKGRGVGYTF | TGTGCCACTAAGGGTAGGGGGGTTGGCTACACCTTC
- | TRBJ2-7 | TRBV7-9 | - | CASSLSGGVYEQYF | TGTGCCAGCAGTTTATCCGGGGGAGTGTACGAGCAGTACTTC
TRBD1 | TRBJ1-1 | TRBV2 | many | CASGGQGLTEAFF | TGTGCCAGCGGCGGACAGGGGCTCACTGAAGCTTTCTTT
TRBD2 | TRBJ2-7 | TRBV7-2 | - | CASSQGLAGGDEQYF | TGTGCCAGCAGCCAGGGACTAGCGGGAGGGGACGAGCAGTACTTC
TRBD1 | TRBJ1-2 | TRBV7-9 | - | CASSEYRQGYYGYTF | TGTGCCAGCAGCGAGTATAGACAGGGTTACTATGGCTACACCTTC
- | TRBJ2-2 | TRBV6-6 | - | CASSYSLGTGELFF | TGTGCCAGCAGTTACTCCCTCGGCACCGGGGAGCTGTTTTTT
- | TRBJ1-6 | TRBV5-1 | few | CASSFTSGRHLSSYNSPLHF | TGCGCCAGCAGCTTCACCTCCGGGCGCCACCTTAGCTCCTATAATTCACCCCTCCACTTT
- | TRBJ2-2 | TRBV5-1 | few | CASRFSSSATGELFF | TGCGCCAGCCGGTTCTCGTCTAGCGCGACCGGGGAGCTGTTTTTT
TRBD1 | TRBJ1-1 | TRBV28 | few | CASRDRGGVNTEAFF | TGTGCCAGCCGGGACAGGGGGGGTGTGAACACTGAAGCTTTCTTT
- | TRBJ2-6 | TRBV7-8 | - | CASSLAAQGRANVLTF | TGTGCCAGCAGCTTAGCTGCCCAGGGTCGGGCCAACGTCCTGACTTTC
TRBD2 | TRBJ2-5 | TRBV10-3 | - | CASSGGGDTYF | TGTGCCAGCAGCGGGGGGGGGGATACGTACTTC
- | TRBJ1-5 | TRBV19 | - | CASKDRYSNQPQHF | TGTGCCAGTAAGGACAGATATAGCAATCAGCCCCAGCATTTT
- | TRBJ1-1 | TRBV29-1 | - | CSVDGGTEAFF | TGCAGCGTTGACGGGGGTACTGAAGCTTTCTTT